The clone carrying this TCR beta chain was detected a few times. What it recognizes is unknown. A single record per CDR3 protein comes from TCRdb applying MiXCR to the RT-PCR reads. The repertoire has 450,000 to 700,000 distinct CDR3 sequences, about 15% of them found once; the top ten carry 11%. The data were taken from a study of response to subunit inactivated influenza vaccine. Broader study findings: A suggestion made by the authors is that each seasonal influenza vaccination recruits few new T cells.

The TCR was taken from a man in his forties or fifties who received an inactivated influenza vaccine. The sample in question was PBMCs from blood, obtained 11 to 12 days after vaccination.

CDR3 in amino acids: CASSLGLAGVGELFF. The CDR3 nucleotides read TGTGCCAGCAGTTTGGGTCTAGCGGGAGTCGGGGAGCTGTTTTTT. This sequence joins TRBV12-3 or TRBV12-4 and TRBJ2-2; TRBD2 agrees at 10 bases. This CDR3 has 15 amino acids. The V gene end was trimmed by 3 bases and the J gene end by 7 bases; junction bases not matched to a gene: 5.